Below, 21 T cell receptor beta chains from the same sample are listed, as sequenced in a study of human T cells and chemical hapten exposure. The time point was: pre-sensitization, week 0. Treatment: therapeutic diphenylcyclopropenone sensitization with weekly scalp DPC. TCRdb re-called the RACE reads with MiXCR, one entry per CDR3 protein. The sample records tens of thousands of distinct CDR3 sequences, roughly 8.8% being singletons. The sequencing used whole blood, collected in connection with sensitization to the hapten diphenylcyclopropenone (DPC). These receptors came from a woman between 35 and 50 years old with alopecia areata. Some clones in this sample may be carry-over from other donors' samples.

This clonotype came up many times. The V call is TRBV6-6, the J call TRBJ2-2; 9 bases match TRBD1. Germline values: CDR1 MNHNY, CDR2 SVGAGI (reference sequence). The CDR3 runs to 14 residues. The trim removed 8 bases at V and 4 bases at J, leaving 5 bases unmatched. In DNA, the CDR3 is TGTGCCAGCGAAAGGGACAGGGTCACCGGGGAGCTGTTTTTT. As protein: CASERDRVTGELFF.

This clonotype showed up many times. The CDR3 coding sequence is TGTGCCAGCAGGCGGGGACTAGCGGGGGGACGCACCGGGGAGCTGTTTTTT. Translating gives CASRRGLAGGRTGELFF. The V gene is TRBV27, the J gene TRBJ2-2, with 15 bases aligning to TRBD2. From germline, CDR1 is MNHEY and CDR2 SMNVEV (reference sequence). V was clipped by 6 bases and J by 4 bases; unmatched bases: 6. This CDR3 has 17 amino acids.

This clonotype was counted once. The chain couples TRBV30 to TRBJ1-1, with TRBD1 identical over 8 bases. This CDR3 region has 18 residues. The V segment lost 4 bases and the J segment 0 bases; nucleotides outside the gene matches: 16. Germline V CDR1 and CDR2: GTSNPN, SVGIG (reference sequence). The CDR3 DNA reads TGTGCCTGGACGGCCTTGGACAGGGCCGAATCCTTGAACACTGAAGCTTTCTTT. Residues: CAWTALDRAESLNTEAFF.

On this clonotype: A single base separates this from a much larger clone, so it may be a read error. The chain has TRBV6-5 and TRBJ2-7; 7 nucleotides agree with TRBD1. The CDR3 runs to 15 residues. Germline V lookup: CDR1 MNHEY, CDR2 SVGAGI. The junction had 10 bases not matched to a gene; V was cut back by 2 bases and J by 6 bases. The CDR3 nucleotides read TGTGCCAGCAGTTACCTGGGACAGCGCCCCTGCGAGCAGTACTTC. This translates into CASSYLGQRPCEQYF.

This clonotype was seen a handful of times. This chain connects TRBV18 to TRBJ1-2, with 7 positions matching TRBD1. Germline V CDR1 and CDR2: KGHSH, LQKENI. Trimming took 4 bases from V and 5 from J; bases not matched to a gene: 7. This CDR3 contains 14 residues. The CDR3 bases are TGTGCCAGCTCACAAGGACAGGCCGTTTATGGCTACACCTTC. Its translation: CASSQGQAVYGYTF.

The table lists this clonotype with many counts. V gene TRBV5-1 combines with J gene TRBJ1-6; no clear D gene. The CDR3 has 15 residues. V lost 0 bases, J lost 6 bases, and 10 bases lay in between. Germline CDR1 and CDR2: SGHRS and YFSETQ. In DNA, the CDR3 is TGCGCCAGCAGCTTGGAGGCAGCGTTTAATTCACCCCTCCACTTT. Protein sequence: CASSLEAAFNSPLHF.

The V and J genes are TRBV3-1 and TRBJ1-2; D gene uncertain. Deletions cut 0 bases from V and 8 bases from J, with 4 bases between. Germline CDR1 and CDR2: LGHDT and YNNKEL (reference sequence). There are 11 residues in the CDR3. CDR3 coding DNA: TGTGCCAGCAGCCAAGATAAAGGCTACACCTTC. Translated, it gives CASSQDKGYTF.

V is TRBV6-2 or TRBV6-3 and J is TRBJ1-5; the D is unclear. V was shortened by 6 bases and J by 9 bases, with 15 bases between the two germline ends. The CDR3 sequence is 13 residues long. Germline assignment: CDR1 MNHEY and CDR2 SVGEGT. The CDR3 here is CASSEPPVRPQHF. In DNA form, the CDR3 reads TGTGCCAGCAGCGAACCACCCGTCAGGCCCCAGCATTTT.

There are a few counts of this clonotype. This chain's CDR3 is CASRLEGSEQFF. The CDR3 DNA reads as TGTGCCAGCCGACTGGAGGGTTCTGAGCAGTTCTTC. The V gene is TRBV7-3, the J gene TRBJ2-1; possible D gene TRBD2, 6 bases. CDR1 and CDR2 (germline): SGHTA, FQGTGA. This CDR3 is 12 amino acids long. Between the trimmed V and J ends, which lost 8 bases and 9 bases, there was a span of 14 bases. Variable domain in full (rest from reference TRBV7-3 and TRBJ2-1): GAGVSQTPSNKVTEKGKYVELRCDPISGHTALYWYRQSLGQGPEFLIYFQGTGAADDSGLPNDRFFAVRPEGSVSTLKIQRTERGDSAVYLCASRLEGSEQFFGPGTRLTVL.

The chain uses TRBV10-2 and TRBJ1-1; D is perhaps TRBD1 (5 bases). This CDR3 contains 15 residues. V lost 4 bases and J 1 base, leaving 13 bases between the germline ends. The germline gives CDR1 WSHSY, CDR2 SAAADI. CDR3 nucleotides: TGCGCCAGCAGTGGTAGGTTAGGACAGAACACTGAAGCTTTCTTT. Its protein is CASSGRLGQNTEAFF.

The chain links TRBV4-3 to TRBJ2-6; no clear D. Germline CDR1 LGHNA, CDR2 YSLEER. This CDR3 region has 18 residues. Trimming pared 0 bases from V and 0 bases from J, leaving 12 bases between. CDR3 residues: CASSQEAGRTSGANVLTF. Here the CDR3 DNA reads TGCGCCAGCAGCCAAGAAGCTGGACGGACCTCTGGGGCCAACGTCCTGACTTTC.

Ten or more counts support this clonotype. The chain has TRBV10-3 and TRBJ2-5; D uncertain. The V and J ends lost 0 bases and 1 base respectively, with 6 bases between them. The germline gives CDR1 ENHRY, CDR2 SYGVKD. This CDR3 comprises 14 residues. CDR3 sequence reads: CAISESKGQETQYF. The CDR3 nucleotides are TGTGCCATCAGTGAGTCCAAGGGCCAAGAGACCCAGTACTTC.

This clonotype was recorded many times. The V call is TRBV11-2, the J call TRBJ1-4; D not resolved. Per the germline V gene, CDR1 is SGHAT and CDR2 is FQNNGV. The CDR3 runs 16 residues. V lost 10 bases to trimming and J lost 0 bases, with 18 bases between them. The CDR3 DNA is TGTGCCACCGGAGCCCTCTATCCAACAACTAATGAAAAACTGTTTTTT. As protein: CATGALYPTTNEKLFF.

This clonotype has a count of ten or more. The chain recombines TRBV4-1 with TRBJ2-1; maybe TRBD2 (6 bases). Germline V gene lookup returns CDR1 MGHRA and CDR2 YSYEKL. The CDR3 loop spans 16 amino acids. V was trimmed by 0 bases and J by 2 bases, leaving 11 bases between them. The CDR3 loop reads CASSQEDSGTYNEQFF. In DNA, the CDR3 is TGCGCCAGCAGCCAAGAAGATAGCGGAACCTACAATGAGCAGTTCTTC.

V gene TRBV6-5 combines with J gene TRBJ1-6; 10 bases fit TRBD1. The V gene's germline CDR1 is MNHEY and CDR2 SVGAGI. The CDR3 has 14 amino acids. After removal of 6 bases from V and 10 bases from J, the junction contained 6 bases not matched to a gene. This chain's CDR3 is CASRRDRGDSPLHF. The CDR3 nucleotides are TGTGCCAGCAGACGGGACAGGGGAGACTCACCCCTCCACTTT.

This clonotype was counted ten times or more. The chain has TRBV4-1 and TRBJ1-6; 8 nucleotides agree with TRBD1. Germline V gene data show CDR1 as MGHRA and CDR2 as YSYEKL. The CDR3 totals 18 residues. V lost 0 bases and J lost 4; bases outside the gene matches: 8. The chain's CDR3 is CASSQDLRQGLYNSPLHF. DNA for the CDR3: TGCGCCAGCAGCCAAGATCTCCGACAGGGGTTATATAATTCACCCCTCCACTTT.

This clonotype was seen ten or more times. The rearrangement joins TRBV10-3 to TRBJ2-5; tentatively, D is TRBD1 or TRBD2 (6 bases each). V was clipped by 4 bases and J by 0 bases, with 12 bases between them. The CDR3 sequence is 15 residues long. Germline CDR1 is ENHRY and CDR2 is SYGVKD. The CDR3 reads CAISAGAAYQETQYF. The CDR3 coding sequence is TGTGCCATCAGTGCGGGGGCTGCGTACCAAGAGACCCAGTACTTC.

This chain connects TRBV27 to TRBJ1-5; D ambiguous. From germline, CDR1 is MNHEY and CDR2 SMNVEV (reference sequence). V was pared by 7 bases and J by 0 bases, with 10 bases between. The CDR3 consists of 14 residues. The CDR3: CASKGFDSNQPQHF. DNA for the CDR3: TGTGCCAGCAAGGGATTTGATAGCAATCAGCCCCAGCATTTT.

This rearrangement joins TRBV10-3 to TRBJ2-3, with D perhaps matching TRBD2 (6 bases). Germline V gene sequence: CDR1 ENHRY, CDR2 SYGVKD. The CDR3 loop spans 13 amino acids. V gave up 11 bases and J gave up 3 bases, with 15 bases separating them. CDR3 sequence (DNA): TGTGCCTCCCAAACGGGGGAAACAGATACGCAGTATTTT. This codes for CASQTGETDTQYF.

The sample holds many counts of this clonotype. The V and J genes are TRBV11-2 and TRBJ1-1, with D unclear. The CDR3 covers 11 residues. The V gene's germline CDR1 is SGHAT and CDR2 FQNNGV. The V and J ends lost 6 bases and 3 bases respectively, with 5 bases between them. The CDR3 spells CASRLDTEAFF. The CDR3 bases are TGTGCCAGCAGACTAGACACTGAAGCTTTCTTT.

This clonotype was recorded at least ten times. V gene TRBV9 combines with J gene TRBJ2-7, with D possibly called TRBD1 or TRBD2 (6 bases each). Trimming removed 4 bases at V and 3 bases at J, with 17 bases between. The CDR3 has 15 residues. CDR1 SGDLS and CDR2 YYNGEE come from the germline V gene. DNA of the CDR3: TGTGCCAGCAGCACTGGTGGGGGGCTAAGCTACGAGCAGTACTTC. It yields the protein CASSTGGGLSYEQYF.